One sample yielded the 28 T cell receptor beta chains listed below, sequenced in a study of blood T cell repertoires in COVID-19. TCRdb keeps only in-frame clones here, not all; method: immunoSEQ multiplex PCR. The table has roughly 220,000 clones, more than 65% seen once. Sequences were obtained from peripheral blood. All receptors derive from a woman aged 60-70 years with acute or convalescent COVID-19.

The V call is TRBV5-1, the J call TRBJ1-2; D call uncertain. The CDR3 runs 15 residues. Trimming pared 0 bases from V and 6 bases from J, leaving 15 bases between. From germline, CDR1 is SGHRS and CDR2 YFSETQ. CDR3 protein: CASSLAGVMEDGYTF. Here the CDR3 DNA reads TGCGCCAGCAGCTTGGCCGGGGTAATGGAAGATGGCTACACCTTC.

This chain links TRBV11-2 with TRBJ2-1; 7 nucleotides align to TRBD2. This CDR3 is 15 amino acids long. The J segment lost 4 bases and the V segment lost 3 bases, leaving 6 bases of the junction unmatched. CDR1 and CDR2 (germline): SGHAT, FQNNGV. The CDR3 sequence: CASSFIGTTYNEQFF. CDR3 nucleotide sequence: TGTGCCAGCAGCTTCATCGGGACTACTTACAATGAGCAGTTCTTC.

The V gene is TRBV12-3 or TRBV12-4, the J gene TRBJ1-5; no firm D call. V lost 3 bases and J 2 bases, leaving 5 bases between the germline ends. This CDR3 comprises 13 residues. CDR3 region: CASSFSRNQPQHF. The CDR3 bases are TGTGCCAGCAGTTTTAGCCGCAATCAGCCCCAGCATTTT.

This chain links TRBV12-3 or TRBV12-4 with TRBJ1-1; tentative D call: TRBD1 (6 bases). The V and J ends lost 7 bases and 1 base respectively, with 10 bases between them. CDR3 size: 13 residues. The CDR3, as DNA: TGTGCCAGCAAACGGACAGAGAACACTGAAGCTTTCTTT. Protein sequence: CASKRTENTEAFF.

The chain carries TRBV7-9 and TRBJ1-5, with no clear D. From germline, CDR1 is SEHNR and CDR2 FQNEAQ (reference sequence). Trimming took 1 base from V and 16 from J, leaving 17 bases between them. The length of the CDR3 is 13 residues. CDR3 DNA: TGTGCCAGCAGCTTAGACGGAGATGAGCCCGTCCATTTT. Encoded protein: CASSLDGDEPVHF.

The gene calls are TRBV6-5 and TRBJ1-4; D is unclear. Germline values: CDR1 MNHEY, CDR2 SVGAGI. This CDR3 is built from 11 residues. V lost 11 bases and J lost 8, with 12 bases in between. CDR3 bases: TGTGCCGTAGGCTCGGGGGAAAAACTGTTTTTT. This encodes CAVGSGEKLFF.

The gene calls are TRBV25-1 and TRBJ1-1; 9 bases are a match to TRBD1. Germline V gene data show CDR1 as MGHDK and CDR2 as SYGVNS. The CDR3 is 15 residues long. The V and J ends lost 4 bases and 3 bases, in that order; junction bases with no gene match: 6. CDR3 coding DNA: TGTGCCAGCAGTGGCCACAGGGGGCCGGACACTGAAGCTTTCTTT. This sequence encodes CASSGHRGPDTEAFF.

This clone has just a few counts. This chain connects TRBV5-1 to TRBJ2-7; possible D gene TRBD1, 5 bases. The V gene's germline CDR1 is SGHRS and CDR2 YFSETQ. V was trimmed by 3 bases and J by 3 bases, leaving 13 bases between them. This CDR3 contains 14 residues. Here the CDR3 reads CASSSSRVDYEQYF. The CDR3 bases are TGCGCCAGCAGCTCTTCCAGGGTCGACTACGAGCAGTACTTC.

V and J are TRBV6-6 and TRBJ2-2, with D unclear. The germline V gene has CDR1 MNHNY and CDR2 SVGAGI (reference sequence). With 0 bases removed from V and 5 bases from J, the gap between germline ends came to 4 bases. This CDR3 is 13 amino acids long. Here the CDR3 DNA reads TGTGCCAGCAGTTACTCCCAAACCGGGGAGCTGTTTTTT. Residues: CASSYSQTGELFF.

The chain recombines TRBV7-6 with TRBJ1-4; TRBD1 matches at 10 bases. The CDR3 spans 15 residues. CDR1 and CDR2 (germline): SGHVS, FNYEAQ. V was clipped by 3 bases and J by 4 bases; unmatched bases: 2. CDR3 coding DNA: TGTGCCAGCAGCTTGGGGACAGGGGTTAATGAAAAACTGTTTTTT. Protein: CASSLGTGVNEKLFF.

This rearrangement joins TRBV5-1 to TRBJ2-7; 15 bases are a match to TRBD2. J gave up 4 bases and V 2 bases, and 10 bases lay outside the gene matches. CDR1 is SGHRS, CDR2 YFSETQ, per germline. This CDR3 is 18 amino acids long. The DNA for the CDR3 is TGCGCCAGCAGCTTCTTCTTCTCGGGGACTAGCGGGGGGTACGAGCAGTACTTC. Its protein is CASSFFFSGTSGGYEQYF.

This clone was found a few times. The chain employs TRBV27 and TRBJ1-1, with D hard to call. The V end lost 7 bases, the J end lost 1 base, and 13 bases lay between the germline ends. Germline CDR1 MNHEY, CDR2 SMNVEV (reference sequence). The CDR3 runs to 14 residues. CDR3 in amino acids: CASTPLGANTEAFF. The DNA for the CDR3 is TGTGCCAGCACCCCCCTAGGCGCGAACACTGAAGCTTTCTTT.

The V and J genes are TRBV6-1 and TRBJ1-6, with D perhaps TRBD1 (5 bases). The CDR3 loop spans 17 amino acids. Trimming left V 2 bases short and J 7 bases short, with 18 bases between. Germline-derived CDR1 and CDR2 are MNHNS and SASEGT. CDR3 sequence: CASSEFHWLQGNSPLHF. The CDR3 region has the DNA TGTGCCAGCAGTGAATTCCATTGGTTGCAGGGAAATTCACCCCTCCACTTT.

The J gene is TRBJ1-1, the V gene TRBV7-9, with 9 bases matching TRBD1. With V trimmed by 1 base and J by 7 bases, 7 bases remained unmatched. The CDR3 covers 15 residues. CDR1 is SEHNR and CDR2 is FQNEAQ in the germline V gene (reference sequence). The CDR3 DNA is TGTGCCAGCAGCTTAGGGGCGGGACAGGGTGGTGAAGCTTTCTTT. Translation gives CASSLGAGQGGEAFF.

This clone appeared once. This chain uses TRBV2 with TRBJ2-7, with D possibly matching TRBD2 (6 bases). Trimming took 3 bases from V and 1 from J, leaving 13 bases between them. CDR1 is SNHLY and CDR2 is FYNNEI in the germline V gene. The CDR3 runs to 15 residues. The CDR3 bases are TGTGCCAGCAGTGACCGGGGGACTCCATCCTACGAGCAGTACTTC. The encoded protein is CASSDRGTPSYEQYF.

This clone was counted a single time. The rearrangement uses TRBV21-1 and TRBJ1-3; the D segment call TRBD1 is taken from the table without a DNA check. TRBV21-1 is listed as a pseudogene. The CDR3 runs 18 residues. CDR3 DNA sequence: TGTGCCAGCAGCATTCCGGGGATGAACAGGGCTAAACCAAACACCATATATTTT. It specifies CASSIPGMNRAKPNTIYF.

The chain recombines TRBV2 with TRBJ1-5; D gene uncertain. Germline V gene lookup returns CDR1 SNHLY and CDR2 FYNNEI. This CDR3 has 14 residues. With 1 base removed from V and 4 bases from J, the gap between germline ends came to 8 bases. Here the CDR3 reads CASSEGSGNQPQHF. In DNA, the CDR3 is TGTGCCAGCAGTGAAGGTTCCGGGAATCAGCCCCAGCATTTT.

This chain uses TRBV11-2 with TRBJ1-1, with unresolved D. Germline V gene lookup returns CDR1 SGHAT and CDR2 FQNNGV. V lost 1 base, J lost 0 bases, and 6 bases lay in between. The CDR3 covers 14 residues. The CDR3 loop is CASSLGQMNTEAFF. DNA of the CDR3: TGTGCCAGCAGCTTAGGTCAGATGAACACTGAAGCTTTCTTT.

The chain combines TRBV12-3 or TRBV12-4 with TRBJ1-1; D gene unclear. The V gene lost 3 bases and the J gene lost 6 bases, with 11 bases spanning the gap. This CDR3 comprises 13 residues. This chain's CDR3 is CASSLTGRAEAFF. The CDR3 nucleotides are TGTGCCAGCAGTTTGACGGGGAGGGCTGAAGCTTTCTTT.

The chain couples TRBV4-2 to TRBJ2-7, with D perhaps matching TRBD1 (5 bases). Trimming took 0 bases from V and 2 from J, leaving 8 bases between them. The germline V gene has CDR1 LGHNA and CDR2 YNFKEQ. The CDR3 covers 14 residues. CDR3: CASSQDQGTYEQYF. The CDR3 DNA reads as TGTGCCAGCAGCCAAGATCAGGGTACCTACGAGCAGTACTTC.

The V gene is TRBV7-3, the J gene TRBJ1-2; 9 bases map to TRBD1. CDR1 SGHTA and CDR2 FQGTGA come from the germline V gene. This CDR3 is built from 13 residues. The ends lost 5 bases at V and 6 bases at J; junction bases unmatched: 4. The DNA of the CDR3 is TGTGCCAGCAGCCCCGACAGGGGGAATGGCTACACCTTC. This encodes CASSPDRGNGYTF.

As regards this clone: This CDR3 is also generated by other DNA sequences in the sample. The chain is built from TRBV7-2 and TRBJ2-2, with a possible D match to TRBD2 (7 bases). Trimming pared 3 bases from V and 0 bases from J, leaving 11 bases between. The germline V gene encodes CDR1 SGHTA and CDR2 FQGNSA. The CDR3 has 16 amino acids. DNA for the CDR3: TGTGCCAGCAGCTTGATAGGGGGGGCGAACACCGGGGAGCTGTTTTTT. This translates into CASSLIGGANTGELFF.

The rearrangement links TRBV11-2 to TRBJ2-1; a weak D match, TRBD2 (5 bases). In germline, CDR1 is SGHAT, CDR2 FQNNGV. CDR3 size: 15 residues. V gave up 4 bases and J gave up 6 bases, with 16 bases separating them. CDR3 sequence: CASSYTDYSSNEQFF. CDR3 DNA: TGTGCCAGCAGCTACACAGACTACTCGAGCAATGAGCAGTTCTTC.

The V and J genes are TRBV7-2 and TRBJ1-2, with a weak D call TRBD1 (6 bases). This CDR3 has 14 amino acids. The germline V gene has CDR1 SGHTA and CDR2 FQGNSA. V gave up 1 base and J gave up 6 bases, with 12 bases separating them. CDR3 protein: CASSLDRGKDGYTF. The CDR3 nucleotides read TGTGCCAGCAGCTTAGATAGGGGGAAAGATGGCTACACCTTC.

The V call is TRBV2, the J call TRBJ2-7; 7 bases align to TRBD1. Trimming at V came to 7 bases and at J to 3 bases, leaving 9 bases not matched to a gene. There are 14 residues in the CDR3. Looked up from germline, CDR1 is SNHLY and CDR2 is FYNNEI. The DNA of the CDR3 is TGTGCCAGCAAGACAGGGCCTTTCTTCTACGAGCAGTACTTC. Protein: CASKTGPFFYEQYF. Using reference TRBV2 and TRBJ2-7 for the parts outside the CDR3, the full variable domain is EPEVTQTPSHQVTQMGQEVILRCVPISNHLYFYWYRQILGQKVEFLVSFYNNEISEKSEIFDDQFSVERPDGSNFTLKIRSTKLEDSAMYFCASKTGPFFYEQYFGPGTRLTVT.

The chain uses TRBV4-1 and TRBJ2-5; 14 bases fit TRBD2. Germline V gene data show CDR1 as MGHRA and CDR2 as YSYEKL. V was pared by 4 bases and J by 1 base, with 5 bases of the junction left unmatched. The CDR3 has 17 residues. The chain's CDR3 is CASSPPGLAGGQETQYF. Here the CDR3 DNA reads TGCGCCAGCAGCCCCCCTGGACTAGCGGGGGGCCAAGAGACCCAGTACTTC.

The J gene is TRBJ2-1, the V gene TRBV6-5, with D hard to call. Trimming pared 6 bases from V and 5 bases from J, leaving 8 bases between. CDR1 and CDR2 from the germline V gene are MNHEY and SVGAGI. CDR3 length: 12 residues. CDR3 protein: CASRAQDNEQFF. CDR3 in DNA: TGTGCCAGCAGAGCCCAGGACAATGAGCAGTTCTTC.

The chain couples TRBV6-6 to TRBJ1-5, with D perhaps TRBD1 (6 bases). Germline V gives CDR1 MNHNY, CDR2 SVGAGI (reference sequence). Trimming took off 6 bases at V and 10 bases at J, with 16 bases between the two ends. CDR3 length: 13 residues. The CDR3 is CASSAGAARPQHF. In DNA, the CDR3 is TGTGCCAGCAGCGCAGGGGCGGCCCGACCCCAGCATTTT.